This TCR beta chain was sequenced during a study of cytomegalovirus exposure and HLA in healthy donors. At the level of the study: Later, an analysis reported that the 120 or so validation repertoires had used the same platform as the approximately 660 first-cohort repertoires.

The CDR3 covers 15 residues. Germline assignment: CDR1 SQVTM and CDR2 ANQGSEA. Losses at the gene ends were 5 bases for V and 0 bases for J; bases not matched to a gene: 6. The data were produced by immunoSEQ multiplex PCR, yet TCRdb's version contains in-frame clones alone and is incomplete. The repertoire holds some 170,000 clones, with about 90% as singletons. On this clone: Its matching antigen is unknown.

Overall study findings and caveats: Usually a TCR sequence was rare, but some public TCRs were found in many donors. The study labeled fewer than 200 TCR beta chains cytomegalovirus-associated. High sensitivity and specificity were reportedly achieved when the classifier diagnosed cytomegalovirus status.

V and J are TRBV29-1 and TRBJ1-4, with 7 nucleotides matching TRBD1. Specimen: PBMCs. This receptor was obtained from a man between 18 and 35 years old in good health and CMV-seropositive. This CDR3 reads CSVSGQDATNEKLFF. The CDR3 DNA is TGCAGCGTTTCTGGACAGGACGCAACTAATGAAAAACTGTTTTTT.